These 9 T cell receptor beta chains were sequenced from one sample in a study of a mutant IDH1 vaccine in newly diagnosed glioma. Profiled with immunoSEQ multiplex PCR; TCRdb holds only in-frame clones, not every one. The sample holds 60,000 to 100,000 clones, 85% to 90% seen once. These receptors have no identified antigens. The time point was: week 23, last vaccination. The content of each vaccine dose was 300 ug of mutant IDH1 20-mer peptide, and topical imiquimod accompanied it. The sample in question was PBMCs, obtained from a glioma patient whose treatment included an IDH1 peptide vaccine. These receptors were collected from a woman aged 45-59 years with glioma.

This clone was observed a single time. Here the CDR3 reads CAISIHRGGTNYGYTF. In nucleotides, the CDR3 is TGTGCCATCAGTATCCACAGGGGGGGGACTAACTATGGCTACACCTTC. The rearrangement uses TRBV10-3 and TRBJ1-2; 8 nucleotides align to TRBD1. V lost 5 bases, J lost 0 bases, and 8 bases stayed unmatched. CDR1 ENHRY and CDR2 SYGVKD come from the germline V gene. The CDR3 totals 16 residues.

This chain joins TRBV29-1 and TRBJ2-1; TRBD2 might be the D (6 bases). The CDR3 loop spans 14 amino acids. CDR1 and CDR2 (germline): SQVTM, ANQGSEA. The V end was cut by 3 bases, the J end by 0 bases, with 9 bases between. CDR3 nucleotide sequence: TGCAGCGTTGACCTCGGGAGCTCCTACAATGAGCAGTTCTTC. Amino acids: CSVDLGSSYNEQFF.

This clone was seen a handful of times. The CDR3 region is CASSVSGGYGYTF. The CDR3 DNA follows: TGTGCCAGCAGCGTATCAGGGGGCTATGGCTACACCTTC. The genes are TRBV9 and TRBJ1-2; 7 bases line up with TRBD1. J lost 4 bases, V lost 1 base, and 1 base had no gene match. The CDR3 length is 13 residues. Germline lookup yields CDR1 SGDLS and CDR2 YYNGEE.

The chain has TRBV6-6 and TRBJ2-7; possibly TRBD1 for D (5 bases). The germline V gene encodes CDR1 MNHNY and CDR2 SVGAGI (reference sequence). Trimming removed 6 bases at V and 2 bases at J, with 17 bases between. The CDR3 contains 15 residues. As DNA, the CDR3 is TGTGCCAGCAGAAAAACAGGAGACGATACCTACGAGCAGTACTTC. Encoded protein: CASRKTGDDTYEQYF.

The chain carries TRBV10-3 and TRBJ1-6; 7 nucleotides align to TRBD1. V lost 4 bases and J lost 8; bases outside the gene matches: 5. CDR1 and CDR2 from the germline V gene are ENHRY and SYGVKD. The CDR3 covers 14 residues. As DNA, the CDR3 is TGTGCCATCAGTGCTGCAGGGGGGTATTCACCCCTCCACTTT. This gives the protein CAISAAGGYSPLHF.

The table lists this clone with a few counts. The V gene is TRBV19, the J gene TRBJ1-6, with D hard to call. This CDR3 comprises 14 residues. Deletions cut 3 bases from V and 10 bases from J, with 13 bases between. Per the germline V gene, CDR1 is LNHDA and CDR2 is SQIVND (reference sequence). The CDR3: CASSISRASSPLHF. The CDR3 bases are TGTGCCAGTAGTATTTCCCGGGCGTCCTCACCCCTCCACTTT.

The V gene is TRBV7-2, the J gene TRBJ2-7; D not certain. The CDR3 loop spans 15 amino acids. Trimming shortened V by 7 bases and J by 0 bases, and 16 bases separated the two germline ends. CDR1 is SGHTA and CDR2 is FQGNSA in the germline V gene. CDR3 in amino acids: CASTSMMRTSYEQYF. The CDR3, as DNA: TGTGCCAGCACCTCGATGATGCGGACCTCCTACGAGCAGTACTTC.

V and J are TRBV27 and TRBJ2-2; perhaps TRBD2 as D (7 bases). In germline, CDR1 is MNHEY, CDR2 SMNVEV (reference sequence). The CDR3 spans 13 residues. Trimming took off 3 bases at V and 9 bases at J, with 11 bases between the two ends. CDR3 residues: CASSLGGLRELFF. Written as DNA, the CDR3 is TGTGCCAGCAGTTTGGGGGGGCTGAGGGAGCTGTTTTTT.

V and J are TRBV6-5 and TRBJ2-7, with a weak D call TRBD1 (6 bases). V was cut by 2 bases and J by 2 bases, with 13 bases left in between. The germline gives CDR1 MNHEY, CDR2 SVGAGI. This CDR3 comprises 15 residues. The CDR3 spells CASSYREWGPYEQYF. CDR3 in DNA: TGTGCCAGCAGTTACCGGGAATGGGGGCCCTACGAGCAGTACTTC.